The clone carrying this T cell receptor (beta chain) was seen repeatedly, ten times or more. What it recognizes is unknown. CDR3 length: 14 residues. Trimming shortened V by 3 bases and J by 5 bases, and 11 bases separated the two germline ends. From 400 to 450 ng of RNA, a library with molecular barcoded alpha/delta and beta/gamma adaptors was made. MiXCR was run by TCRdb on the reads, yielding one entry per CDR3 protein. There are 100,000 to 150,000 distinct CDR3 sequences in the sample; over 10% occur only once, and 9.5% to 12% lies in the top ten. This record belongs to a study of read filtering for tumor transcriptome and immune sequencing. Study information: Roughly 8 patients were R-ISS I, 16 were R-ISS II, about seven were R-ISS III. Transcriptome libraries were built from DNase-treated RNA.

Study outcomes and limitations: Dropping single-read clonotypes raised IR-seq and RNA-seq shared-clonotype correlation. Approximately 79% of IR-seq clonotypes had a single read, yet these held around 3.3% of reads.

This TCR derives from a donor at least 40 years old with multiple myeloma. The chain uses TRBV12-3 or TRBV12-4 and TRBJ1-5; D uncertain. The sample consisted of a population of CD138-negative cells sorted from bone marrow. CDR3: CASSFGGRDQPQHF. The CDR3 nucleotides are TGTGCCAGCAGTTTCGGAGGGAGGGATCAGCCCCAGCATTTT.